This T cell receptor (beta chain) was identified in a study of T cells in Graves' hyperthyroidism and ophthalmopathy. This clonotype was recorded at least ten times. Amplified TCR beta CDR3 regions derived from RNA transcripts. TCR CDR3 underwent first-round RT-PCR with the HTBI primer set. TCRdb processed the multiplex PCR reads anew with MiXCR; each CDR3 protein has one entry. This table has 190,000 or so distinct CDR3 sequences, 15% to 20% appearing once. The CDR3 covers 16 residues. V gave up 5 bases and J gave up 3 bases; unmatched junction bases: 7. Sequencing was done on a sample of blood. V is TRBV12-3 or TRBV12-4 and J is TRBJ2-1, with 10 bases aligning to TRBD2. This sequence originates from a man aged 40-49 years with Graves' hyperthyroidism. CDR3 sequence (DNA): TGTGCCAGCAGTATCTCCGGGACTAGCGTCTACAATGAGCAGTTCTTC. It translates to CASSISGTSVYNEQFF.